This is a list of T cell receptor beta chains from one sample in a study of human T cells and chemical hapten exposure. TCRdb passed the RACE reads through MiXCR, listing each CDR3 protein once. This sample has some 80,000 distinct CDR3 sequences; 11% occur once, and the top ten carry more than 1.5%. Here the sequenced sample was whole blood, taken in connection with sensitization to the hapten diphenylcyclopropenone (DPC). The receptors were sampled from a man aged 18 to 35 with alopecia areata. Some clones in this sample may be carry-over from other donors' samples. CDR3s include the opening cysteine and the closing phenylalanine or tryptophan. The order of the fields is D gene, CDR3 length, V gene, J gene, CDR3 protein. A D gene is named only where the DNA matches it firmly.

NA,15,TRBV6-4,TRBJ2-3,CASSARGLGTDTQYF
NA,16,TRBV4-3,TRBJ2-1,CASSQEHEGGYNEQFF
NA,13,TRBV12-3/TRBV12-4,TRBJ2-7,CASSLYEQLEQYF
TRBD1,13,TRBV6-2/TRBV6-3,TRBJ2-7,CASTRTGVGEQYF
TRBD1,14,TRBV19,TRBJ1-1,CASSNTGVNTEAFF
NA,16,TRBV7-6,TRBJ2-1,CASSPSSGSSYNEQFF
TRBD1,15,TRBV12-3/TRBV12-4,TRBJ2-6,CASSSGTGWANVLTF
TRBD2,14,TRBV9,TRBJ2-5,CASSVGTRGETQYF
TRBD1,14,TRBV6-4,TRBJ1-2,CASSAKTGLYGYTF
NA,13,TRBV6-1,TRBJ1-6,CASKSSYNSPLHF
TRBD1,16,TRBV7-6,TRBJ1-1,CASSWGTGGLNTEAFF
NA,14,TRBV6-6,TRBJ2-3,CASSLAGPTDTQYF
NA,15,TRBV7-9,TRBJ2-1,CASSSLRGTYNEQFF
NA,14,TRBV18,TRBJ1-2,CASSPPGVIYGYTF
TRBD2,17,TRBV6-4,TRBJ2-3,CASSEFRLAGKGKAQYF
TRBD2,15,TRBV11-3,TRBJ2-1,CASSSSGGLYNEQFF
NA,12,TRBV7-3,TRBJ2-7,CASGSSPNEQYF
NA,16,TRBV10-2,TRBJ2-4,CASSDPLGTFKNIQYF
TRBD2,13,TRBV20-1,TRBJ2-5,CSANLRGVETQYF
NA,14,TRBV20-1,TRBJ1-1,CSAHLGGRGTEAFF
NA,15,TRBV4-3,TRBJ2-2,CASSQDWGNTGELFF
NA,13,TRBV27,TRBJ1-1,CASSPGVYTEAFF
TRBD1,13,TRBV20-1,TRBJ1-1,CSANRDSHTEAFF
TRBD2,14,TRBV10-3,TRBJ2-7,CAIRGGGLTYEQYF
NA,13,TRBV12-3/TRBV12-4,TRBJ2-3,CASSSSFWDTQYF
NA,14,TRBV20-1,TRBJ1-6,CSAGTGTDKSPLHF
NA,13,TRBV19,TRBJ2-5,CASSRGLPETQYF
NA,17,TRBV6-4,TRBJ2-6,CASSDSPRGAGANVLTF
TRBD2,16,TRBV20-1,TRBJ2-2,CSARQRGGLGTGELFF
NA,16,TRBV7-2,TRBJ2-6,CASSLSGGLGANVLTF
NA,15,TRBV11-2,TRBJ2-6,CASSFGSSGANVLTF
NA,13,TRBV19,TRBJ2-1,CASTDYNYNEQFF
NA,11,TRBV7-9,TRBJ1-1,CASSPTDRAFF
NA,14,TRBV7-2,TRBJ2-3,CASSLRQSTDTQYF
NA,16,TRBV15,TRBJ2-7,CATSRDNQVPSYEQYF
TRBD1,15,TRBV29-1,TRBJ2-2,CSVFGQGGNTGELFF
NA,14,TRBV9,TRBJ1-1,CASSAYQGGGEAFF
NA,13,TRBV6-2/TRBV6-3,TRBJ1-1,CASSFGQVLEAFF
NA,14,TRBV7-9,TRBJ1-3,CASRIRTAGNTIYF
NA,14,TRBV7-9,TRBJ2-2,CASSLEVGPGELFF
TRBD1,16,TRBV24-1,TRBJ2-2,CATSDPDRAATGELFF
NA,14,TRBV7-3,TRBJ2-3,CASSLAGSTDTQYF
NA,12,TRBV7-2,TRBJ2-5,CASSPATRTQYF
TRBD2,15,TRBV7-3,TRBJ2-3,CASSQGLAGVNTQYF
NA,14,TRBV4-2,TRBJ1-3,CASSPRNSGNTIYF
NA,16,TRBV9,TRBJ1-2,CASSVGPGGARFGYTF
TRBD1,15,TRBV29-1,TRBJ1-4,CSVEVGGTGSEKLFF
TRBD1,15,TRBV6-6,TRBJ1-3,CASSSGQGAGNTIYF
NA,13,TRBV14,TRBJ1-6,CASSHGSFSPLHF
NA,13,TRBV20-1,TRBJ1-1,CSASDTLNTEAFF
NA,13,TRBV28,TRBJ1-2,CASRINANYGYTF
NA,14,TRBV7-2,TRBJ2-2,CASSLFLTTGELFF
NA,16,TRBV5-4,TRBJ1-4,CASSLAGGAINEKLFF
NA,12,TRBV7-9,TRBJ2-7,CASSLPEDGQYF
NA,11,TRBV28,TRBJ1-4,CASSENEKLFF
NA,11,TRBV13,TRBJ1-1,CASSFREGAFF
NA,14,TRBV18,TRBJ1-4,CASSSGATNEKLFF
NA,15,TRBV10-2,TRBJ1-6,CASSERVGQNSPLHF
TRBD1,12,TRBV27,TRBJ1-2,CASTTGALGYTF